A single sample gave rise to the 22 T cell receptor beta chains below, sequenced in a study of Ad26.COV2.S vaccination and SARS-CoV-2 variants. The assay was immunoSEQ multiplex PCR, and TCRdb's table has in-frame clones only and misses some. The data contain over 400,000 clones, roughly 90% of them singletons. The treatment denotes: about 20 received Ad26.COV2.S at low or high dose, single or two shots; several received placebo; per-sample allocation not given. Sample collection was performed on day 63 after the first vaccine or placebo injection. The sample here was peripheral blood, taken in a trial of Ad26.COV2.S vaccine versus placebo. Receptors were obtained from a person aged 18 to 65 who received the Ad26.COV2.S COVID-19 vaccine or a placebo.

The chain has TRBV7-2 and TRBJ2-7; 11 nucleotides align to TRBD2. The CDR3 spans 15 residues. Germline CDR1 and CDR2: SGHTA and FQGNSA. V shed 5 bases and J 4 bases; nucleotides not matched to a gene: 7. The CDR3 is CASSAAGTSGYEQYF. The CDR3 region has the DNA TGTGCCAGCAGCGCGGCGGGGACTAGCGGTTACGAGCAGTACTTC.

This sequence joins TRBV11-2 and TRBJ2-7; TRBD1 is a possible D gene (5 bases). V gave up 6 bases and J gave up 0 bases, with 12 bases separating them. Germline loops: CDR1 SGHAT, CDR2 FQNNGV. The CDR3 contains 14 residues. CDR3: CASSRRQTSYEQYF. The CDR3 nucleotides are TGTGCCAGCAGTCGGAGACAGACCTCCTACGAGCAGTACTTC.

Concerning this clone itself: Other DNA sequences in this specimen translate into the identical CDR3. The chain links TRBV10-3 to TRBJ2-3; D gene unclear. Looked up from germline, CDR1 is ENHRY and CDR2 is SYGVKD. V lost 0 bases to trimming and J lost 6 bases, with 4 bases between them. The CDR3 totals 12 residues. CDR3 coding DNA: TGTGCCATCAGTGAGTCCACGGATACGCAGTATTTT. This translates into CAISESTDTQYF.

This clone has a handful of counts. The CDR3 is CASSAWGGSYEQYF. DNA for the CDR3: TGTGCCAGCAGTGCGTGGGGAGGGTCCTACGAGCAGTACTTC. This chain joins TRBV2 and TRBJ2-7, with 7 bases fitting TRBD2. Losses at the gene ends were 4 bases for V and 1 base for J; bases not matched to a gene: 4. This CDR3 is 14 amino acids long. Germline CDR1 SNHLY, CDR2 FYNNEI.

Concerning this clone itself: The same CDR3 is also encoded by other DNA sequences in this sample. The chain couples TRBV30 to TRBJ2-7; D is ambiguous. The V end lost 0 bases, the J end lost 3 bases, and 3 bases lay between the germline ends. This CDR3 has 11 amino acids. Looked up from germline, CDR1 is GTSNPN and CDR2 is SVGIG (reference sequence). In DNA form, the CDR3 reads TGTGCCTGGAGTGTACTCTACGAGCAGTACTTC. Translating gives CAWSVLYEQYF.

V gene TRBV6-6 combines with J gene TRBJ1-6; TRBD1 matches 10 bases. Germline lookup yields CDR1 MNHNY and CDR2 SVGAGI (reference sequence). The J segment lost 7 bases and the V segment lost 7 bases, leaving 4 bases of the junction unmatched. CDR3 length: 14 amino acids. The CDR3 protein is CASNDRGQNSPLHF. The CDR3, as DNA: TGTGCCAGCAATGACAGGGGGCAAAATTCACCCCTCCACTTT.

This rearrangement joins TRBV5-4 to TRBJ2-3, with unresolved D. The CDR3 has 14 amino acids. The ends were cut back, 5 bases at V and 0 bases at J, with 10 bases in the middle. Germline V CDR1 and CDR2: SGHNT, YYREEE (reference sequence). The CDR3 coding sequence is TGTGCCAGCAGGAAGATGGGGAGCACAGATACGCAGTATTTT. Amino acid sequence: CASRKMGSTDTQYF.

This clone was seen a single time. This sequence joins TRBV6-6 and TRBJ2-2, with no clear D. The CDR3 covers 16 residues. In germline, CDR1 is MNHNY, CDR2 SVGAGI (reference sequence). With 0 bases removed from V and 6 bases from J, the gap between germline ends came to 14 bases. CDR3 in DNA: TGTGCCAGCAGTTACTCGACCAGAAACCTACCCGGGGAGCTGTTTTTT. It codes for CASSYSTRNLPGELFF.

J is TRBJ1-4 and V is TRBV10-2; D is possibly TRBD1 (6 bases). CDR3 length: 15 amino acids. The V gene's germline CDR1 is WSHSY and CDR2 SAAADI. The germline V and J ends were trimmed by 3 bases and 7 bases, with 15 bases remaining between them. CDR3 DNA sequence: TGCGCCAGCAGTGACTCCGGGACAAGGGGTGAAAAACTGTTTTTT. Protein: CASSDSGTRGEKLFF.

The chain is built from TRBV5-5 and TRBJ1-4; 9 bases line up with TRBD1. The CDR3 runs 15 residues. J gave up 8 bases and V 4 bases, and 9 bases lay outside the gene matches. CDR1 and CDR2 (germline): SGHKS, YYEKEE (reference sequence). The chain's CDR3 is CASSLPGQGGEKLFF. The CDR3 DNA reads TGTGCCAGCAGCCTACCGGGACAGGGAGGGGAAAAACTGTTTTTT.

This sequence joins TRBV25-1 and TRBJ2-1, with D perhaps given as TRBD1 or TRBD2 (5 bases each). The CDR3 extends over 16 amino acids. CDR1 MGHDK and CDR2 SYGVNS come from the germline V gene. Between the trimmed V and J ends, which lost 2 bases and 3 bases, there was a span of 14 bases. This CDR3 reads CASSEPGTGGYNEQFF. The CDR3 DNA is TGTGCCAGCAGTGAACCCGGAACAGGAGGCTACAATGAGCAGTTCTTC.

The chain links TRBV18 to TRBJ1-5, with D tentatively TRBD1 (5 bases). With 1 base removed from V and 6 bases from J, the gap between germline ends came to 13 bases. The CDR3 contains 15 residues. Germline V gene sequence: CDR1 KGHSH, CDR2 LQKENI. The chain's CDR3 is CASSPRLGVGQPQHF. CDR3 bases: TGTGCCAGCTCACCACGCCTAGGGGTCGGTCAGCCCCAGCATTTT.

V and J are TRBV10-3 and TRBJ2-1, with no clear D. The germline gives CDR1 ENHRY, CDR2 SYGVKD. V lost 9 bases to trimming and J lost 0 bases, with 9 bases between them. The CDR3 is made up of 13 amino acids. The CDR3 sequence: CAIGDLSYNEQFF. CDR3 sequence (DNA): TGTGCCATAGGCGATCTCTCCTACAATGAGCAGTTCTTC.

The chain joins TRBV7-5 to TRBJ1-2. TRBV7-5 is flagged as a pseudogene. This CDR3 contains 12 residues. The CDR3, as DNA: TGTGCCAGACCATGGACCGAGTATGGCTACACCTTC. As protein: CARPWTEYGYTF.

The V and J genes are TRBV3-1 (or the pseudogene TRBV3-2) and TRBJ1-2; D unclear. Germline CDR1 reads LGHDT; CDR2 reads YNNKEL (reference sequence). This CDR3 has 13 amino acids. Trimming pared 3 bases from V and 0 bases from J, leaving 5 bases between. In DNA form, the CDR3 reads TGTGCCAGCAGCCACGGAGCTAACTATGGCTACACCTTC. Amino acids: CASSHGANYGYTF.

The V call is TRBV25-1, the J call TRBJ1-6; D unclear. The CDR3 sequence is 16 residues long. V dropped 2 bases and J dropped 5 bases, with 13 bases sitting between them. Per germline, CDR1 MGHDK and CDR2 SYGVNS. The CDR3 DNA reads as TGTGCCAGCAGTGAAGTCGTAACAGCAGATAATTCACCCCTCCACTTT. Translating gives CASSEVVTADNSPLHF.

The CDR3 nucleotides are TGTGCCAGCAGTTCGGGACCCTCGAGGCCCCAGCATTTT. This sequence encodes CASSSGPSRPQHF. J is TRBJ1-5 and V is TRBV12-3 or TRBV12-4; perhaps TRBD1 as D (5 bases). There are 13 residues in the CDR3. V lost 4 bases and J lost 9, with 13 bases in between.

J is TRBJ1-2 and V is TRBV2; unclear D gene. V lost 5 bases and J lost 4, with 17 bases in between. CDR3 length: 15 residues. The germline gives CDR1 SNHLY, CDR2 FYNNEI. As DNA, the CDR3 is TGTGCCAGCAGTCGGGAGTTAAAAGTTCCCTATGGCTACACCTTC. Translated: CASSRELKVPYGYTF. The full variable domain, with the rest looked up from reference TRBV2 and TRBJ1-2, is EPEVTQTPSHQVTQMGQEVILRCVPISNHLYFYWYRQILGQKVEFLVSFYNNEISEKSEIFDDQFSVERPDGSNFTLKIRSTKLEDSAMYFCASSRELKVPYGYTFGSGTRLTVV.

The gene calls are TRBV6-5 and TRBJ1-1; 7 bases are shared with TRBD1. The CDR3 loop spans 11 amino acids. Germline V lookup: CDR1 MNHEY, CDR2 SVGAGI. In nucleotides, the CDR3 is TGTACGACAGGGTACCTTACTGAAGCTTTCTTT. Its protein product is CTTGYLTEAFF.

The rearrangement joins TRBV5-1 to TRBJ1-6; D possibly corresponds to TRBD1 (5 bases). The length of the CDR3 is 17 residues. V lost 4 bases to trimming and J lost 2 bases, with 16 bases between them. CDR1 and CDR2 (germline): SGHRS, YFSETQ. CDR3 loop: CASSAPEGKTYNSPLHF. CDR3 coding DNA: TGCGCCAGCAGCGCTCCGGAGGGGAAGACCTATAATTCACCCCTCCACTTT. Supplemented by reference TRBV5-1 and TRBJ1-6, the full variable domain reads KAGVTQTPRYLIKTRGQQVTLSCSPISGHRSVSWYQQTPGQGLQFLFEYFSETQRNKGNFPGRFSGRQFSNSRSEMNVSTLELGDSALYLCASSAPEGKTYNSPLHFGNGTRLTVT.

V and J are TRBV27 and TRBJ2-1; TRBD1 is a possible D gene (6 bases). CDR1 MNHEY and CDR2 SMNVEV come from the germline V gene (reference sequence). This CDR3 contains 15 residues. Trimming left V 7 bases short and J 4 bases short, with 17 bases between. The CDR3 bases are TGTGCCAGCATCCAACTCGGGACACAGTACAATGAGCAGTTCTTC. This encodes CASIQLGTQYNEQFF.

Here the CDR3 DNA reads TGTGCCAGCAGCTTATACACAGGGGGGGCCTACGAGCAGTACTTC. It yields the protein CASSLYTGGAYEQYF. V and J are TRBV11-3 and TRBJ2-7; a possible D gene is TRBD1 (8 bases). Trimming cost V 2 bases and J 2 bases, with 13 bases left between them. Germline CDR1 and CDR2: SGHNT and YENEEA. This CDR3 has 15 amino acids. Together with reference TRBV11-3 and TRBJ2-7, the CDR3 gives the full variable domain: EAGVVQSPRYKIIEKKQPVAFWCNPISGHNTLYWYLQNLGQGPELLIRYENEEAVDDSQLPKDRFSAERLKGVDSTLKIQPAELGDSAVYLCASSLYTGGAYEQYFGPGTRLTVT.